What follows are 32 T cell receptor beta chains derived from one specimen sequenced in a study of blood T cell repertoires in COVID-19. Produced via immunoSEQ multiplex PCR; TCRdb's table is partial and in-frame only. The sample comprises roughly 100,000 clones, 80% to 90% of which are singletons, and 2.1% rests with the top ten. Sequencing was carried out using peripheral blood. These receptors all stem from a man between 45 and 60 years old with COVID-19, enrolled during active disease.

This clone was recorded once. CDR3 sequence reads: CASSLMRGGGYNEQFF. CDR3 DNA sequence: TGTGCCAGCAGCTTAATGCGGGGGGGCGGTTACAATGAGCAGTTCTTC. The V call is TRBV7-6, the J call TRBJ2-1, with 9 bases identical to TRBD2. CDR3 length: 16 residues. Trimming removed 2 bases from V and 4 bases from J; junction bases left unmatched: 6. Germline assignment: CDR1 SGHVS and CDR2 FNYEAQ.

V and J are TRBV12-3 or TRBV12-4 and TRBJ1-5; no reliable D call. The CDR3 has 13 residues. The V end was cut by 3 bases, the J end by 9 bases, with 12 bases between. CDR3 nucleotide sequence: TGTGCCAGCAGTTTTCATGAGCGTGTGCCCCAGCATTTT. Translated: CASSFHERVPQHF.

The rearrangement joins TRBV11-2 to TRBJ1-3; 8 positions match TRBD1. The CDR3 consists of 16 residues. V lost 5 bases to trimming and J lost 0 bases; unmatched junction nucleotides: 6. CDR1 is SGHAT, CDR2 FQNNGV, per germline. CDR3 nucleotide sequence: TGTGCCAGCAGCGACTGGACAGGGCCCTCTGGAAACACCATATATTTT. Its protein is CASSDWTGPSGNTIYF.

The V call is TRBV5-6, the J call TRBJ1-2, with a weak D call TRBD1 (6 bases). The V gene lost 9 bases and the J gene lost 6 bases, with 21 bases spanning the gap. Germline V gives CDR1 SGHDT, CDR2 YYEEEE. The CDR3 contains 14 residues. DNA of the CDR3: TGTGCCACAAGACCTACAGGGTGGATCGATGGCTACACCTTC. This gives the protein CATRPTGWIDGYTF.

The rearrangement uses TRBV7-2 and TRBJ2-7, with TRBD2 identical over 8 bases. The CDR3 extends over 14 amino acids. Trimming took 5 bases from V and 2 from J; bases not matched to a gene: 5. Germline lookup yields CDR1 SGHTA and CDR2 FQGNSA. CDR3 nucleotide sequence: TGTGCCAGCAGCAGAGTGACTAGCGCCTACGAGCAGTACTTC. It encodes CASSRVTSAYEQYF.

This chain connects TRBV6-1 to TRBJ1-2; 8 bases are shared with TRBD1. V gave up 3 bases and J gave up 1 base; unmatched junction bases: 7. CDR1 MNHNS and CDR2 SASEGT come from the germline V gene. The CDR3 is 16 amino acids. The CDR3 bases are TGTGCCAGCAGTGATCCTGACAGGGGAGTTAACTATGGCTACACCTTC. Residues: CASSDPDRGVNYGYTF.

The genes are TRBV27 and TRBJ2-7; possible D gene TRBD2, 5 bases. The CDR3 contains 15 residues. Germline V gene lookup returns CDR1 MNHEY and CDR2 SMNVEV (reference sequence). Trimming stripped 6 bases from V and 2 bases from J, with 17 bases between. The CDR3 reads CASSTLDGKPYEQYF. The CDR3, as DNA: TGTGCCAGCAGCACCCTCGACGGGAAACCCTACGAGCAGTACTTC.

The DNA of the CDR3 is TGCGCCAGCAGTCAATCACGAGGGGGAGAACTTAGCAATCAGCCCCAGCATTTT. It is translated as CASSQSRGGELSNQPQHF. This chain uses TRBV23-1 with TRBJ1-5; the D gene is possibly TRBD1 (6 bases). TRBV23-1 is an ORF; its function is uncertain. V was clipped by 0 bases and J by 0 bases, with 15 bases between them. CDR3 size: 18 residues.

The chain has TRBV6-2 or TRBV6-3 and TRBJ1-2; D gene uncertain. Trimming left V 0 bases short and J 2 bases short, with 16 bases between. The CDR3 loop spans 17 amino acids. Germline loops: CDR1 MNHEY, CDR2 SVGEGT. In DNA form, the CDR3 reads TGTGCCAGCAGTTACTCGAATCGGGAGGTAAAAAACTATGGCTACACCTTC. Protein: CASSYSNREVKNYGYTF.

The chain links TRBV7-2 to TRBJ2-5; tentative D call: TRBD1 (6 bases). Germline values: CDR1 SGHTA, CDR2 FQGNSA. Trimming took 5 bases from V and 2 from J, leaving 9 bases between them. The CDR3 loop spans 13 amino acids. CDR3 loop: CASSPQGQETQYF. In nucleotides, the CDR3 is TGTGCCAGCAGCCCACAGGGACAAGAGACCCAGTACTTC.

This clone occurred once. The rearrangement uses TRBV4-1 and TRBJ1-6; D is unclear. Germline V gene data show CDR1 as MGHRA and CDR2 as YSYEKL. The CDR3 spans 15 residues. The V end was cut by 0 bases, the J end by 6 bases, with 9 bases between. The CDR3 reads CASSQDRVPNSPLHF. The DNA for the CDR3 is TGCGCCAGCAGCCAAGATCGAGTCCCTAATTCACCCCTCCACTTT.

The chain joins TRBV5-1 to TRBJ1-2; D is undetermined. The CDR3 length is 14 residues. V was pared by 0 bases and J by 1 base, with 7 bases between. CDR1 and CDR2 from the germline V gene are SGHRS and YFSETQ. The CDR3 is CASSLAAINYGYTF. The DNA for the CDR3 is TGCGCCAGCAGCTTGGCCGCTATTAACTATGGCTACACCTTC.

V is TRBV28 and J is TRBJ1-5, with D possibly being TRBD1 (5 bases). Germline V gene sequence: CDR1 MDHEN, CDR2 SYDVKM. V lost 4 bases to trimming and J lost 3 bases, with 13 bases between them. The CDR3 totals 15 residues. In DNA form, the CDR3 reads TGTGCCAGCAGTTCCAGTGGGGGGAACAATCAGCCCCAGCATTTT. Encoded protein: CASSSSGGNNQPQHF.

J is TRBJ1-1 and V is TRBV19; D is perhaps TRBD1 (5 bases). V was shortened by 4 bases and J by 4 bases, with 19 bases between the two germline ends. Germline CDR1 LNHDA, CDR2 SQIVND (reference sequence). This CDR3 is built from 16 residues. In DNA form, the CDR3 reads TGTGCCAGTAGTACCCCTCCGGGGGGTTACCCCACTGAAGCTTTCTTT. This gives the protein CASSTPPGGYPTEAFF.

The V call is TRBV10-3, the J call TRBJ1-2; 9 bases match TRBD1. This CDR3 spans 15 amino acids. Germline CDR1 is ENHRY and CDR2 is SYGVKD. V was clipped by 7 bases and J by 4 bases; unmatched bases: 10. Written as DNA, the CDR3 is TGTGCCATCACTCAGGACAGGGGAATAAGCTATGGCTACACCTTC. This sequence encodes CAITQDRGISYGYTF.

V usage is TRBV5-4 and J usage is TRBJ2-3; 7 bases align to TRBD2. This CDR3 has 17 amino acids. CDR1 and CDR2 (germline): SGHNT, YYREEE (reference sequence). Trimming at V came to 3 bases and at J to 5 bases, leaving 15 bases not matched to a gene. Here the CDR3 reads CASSSTSGGLGLDTQYF. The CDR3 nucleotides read TGTGCCAGCAGCTCGACCTCCGGTGGACTAGGGCTAGATACGCAGTATTTT.

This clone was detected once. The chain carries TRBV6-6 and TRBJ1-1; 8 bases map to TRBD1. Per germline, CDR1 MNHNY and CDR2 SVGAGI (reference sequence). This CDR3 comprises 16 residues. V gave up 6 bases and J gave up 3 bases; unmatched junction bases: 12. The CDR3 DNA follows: TGTGCCAGCAGCCCCCTGGGGGACAGGATGGACACTGAAGCTTTCTTT. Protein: CASSPLGDRMDTEAFF.

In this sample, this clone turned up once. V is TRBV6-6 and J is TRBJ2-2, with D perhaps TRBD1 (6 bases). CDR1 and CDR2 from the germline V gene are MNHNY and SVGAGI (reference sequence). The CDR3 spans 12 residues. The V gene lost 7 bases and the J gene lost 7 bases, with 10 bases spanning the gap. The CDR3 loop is CASKTGDGELFF. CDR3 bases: TGTGCCAGCAAGACAGGCGACGGGGAGCTGTTTTTT.

As DNA, the CDR3 is TGTGCCTGGAGTGTACTAACAACGGGCACTGAAGCTTTCTTT. Residues: CAWSVLTTGTEAFF. The gene calls are TRBV30 and TRBJ1-1; D is unresolved. V lost 0 bases and J lost 4, with 12 bases in between. Germline CDR1 is GTSNPN and CDR2 is SVGIG (reference sequence). This CDR3 has 14 amino acids.

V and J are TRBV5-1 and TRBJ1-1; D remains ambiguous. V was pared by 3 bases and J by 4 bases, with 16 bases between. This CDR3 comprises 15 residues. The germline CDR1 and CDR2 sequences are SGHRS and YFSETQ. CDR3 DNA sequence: TGCGCCAGCAGCTCCGCCATGGTACGGGGCACTGAAGCTTTCTTT. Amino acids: CASSSAMVRGTEAFF.

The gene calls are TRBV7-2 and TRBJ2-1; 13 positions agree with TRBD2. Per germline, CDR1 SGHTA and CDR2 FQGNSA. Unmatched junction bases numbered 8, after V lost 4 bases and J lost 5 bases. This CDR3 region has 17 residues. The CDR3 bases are TGTGCCAGCAGCTCCAATCAGGGACTAGCGGGGAACAATGAGCAGTTCTTC. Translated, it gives CASSSNQGLAGNNEQFF.

For the CDR3, the DNA is TGTGCCAGCAGGGGGGGACAGGGGGCCGATCAGCCCCAGCATTTT. Its protein product is CASRGGQGADQPQHF. V is TRBV27 and J is TRBJ1-5, with 12 nucleotides matching TRBD1. Germline V CDR1 and CDR2: MNHEY, SMNVEV (reference sequence). Unmatched junction bases numbered 5, after V lost 6 bases and J lost 5 bases. CDR3 length: 15 amino acids.

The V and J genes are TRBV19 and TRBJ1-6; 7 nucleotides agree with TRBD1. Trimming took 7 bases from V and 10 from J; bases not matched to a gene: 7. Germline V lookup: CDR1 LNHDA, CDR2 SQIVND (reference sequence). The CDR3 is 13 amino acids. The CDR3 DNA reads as TGTGCCAGTACTCAGGGGGAACGATCACCCCTCCACTTT. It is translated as CASTQGERSPLHF.

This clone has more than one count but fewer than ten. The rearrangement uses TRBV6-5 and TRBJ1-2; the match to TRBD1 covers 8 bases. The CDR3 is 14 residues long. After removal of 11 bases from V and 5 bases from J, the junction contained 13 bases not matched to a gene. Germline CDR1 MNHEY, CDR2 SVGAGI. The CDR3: CAGGDRKVGYGYTF. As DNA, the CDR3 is TGTGCCGGAGGGGACAGGAAAGTAGGTTATGGCTACACCTTC.

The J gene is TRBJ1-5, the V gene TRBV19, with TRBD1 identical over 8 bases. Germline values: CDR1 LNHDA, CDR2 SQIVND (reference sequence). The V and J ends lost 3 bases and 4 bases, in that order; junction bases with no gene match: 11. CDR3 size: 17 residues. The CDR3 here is CASSITRGQGRNQPQHF. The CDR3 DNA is TGTGCCAGTAGTATCACCCGCGGACAGGGCAGAAATCAGCCCCAGCATTTT.

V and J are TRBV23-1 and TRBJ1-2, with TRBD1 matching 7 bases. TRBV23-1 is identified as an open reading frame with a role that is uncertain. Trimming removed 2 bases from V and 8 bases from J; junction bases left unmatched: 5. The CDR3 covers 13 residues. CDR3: CASSQPGQSGYTF. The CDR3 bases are TGCGCCAGCAGTCAACCGGGACAGAGCGGCTACACCTTC.

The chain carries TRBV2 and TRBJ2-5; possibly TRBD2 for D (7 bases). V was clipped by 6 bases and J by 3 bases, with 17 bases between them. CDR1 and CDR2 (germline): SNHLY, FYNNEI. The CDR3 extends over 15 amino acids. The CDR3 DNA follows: TGTGCCAGCAGAGCAGGACGGGGGGCGGAAGAGACCCAGTACTTC. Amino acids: CASRAGRGAEETQYF.

The CDR3 sequence is CASSLRGDSNQPQHF. Written as DNA, the CDR3 is TGCGCCAGCAGCTTGAGAGGAGATAGCAATCAGCCCCAGCATTTT. The chain recombines TRBV5-1 with TRBJ1-5; the D is unclear. This CDR3 spans 15 amino acids. Germline V CDR1 and CDR2: SGHRS, YFSETQ. Trimming took 1 base from V and 0 from J, leaving 8 bases between them.

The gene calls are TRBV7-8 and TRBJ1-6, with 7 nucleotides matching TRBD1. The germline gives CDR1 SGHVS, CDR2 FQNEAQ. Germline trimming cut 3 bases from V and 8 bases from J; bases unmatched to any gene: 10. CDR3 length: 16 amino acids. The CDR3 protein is CASSLAGRGVDSPLHF. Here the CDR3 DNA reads TGTGCCAGCAGCTTGGCGGGCAGGGGGGTTGATTCACCCCTCCACTTT.

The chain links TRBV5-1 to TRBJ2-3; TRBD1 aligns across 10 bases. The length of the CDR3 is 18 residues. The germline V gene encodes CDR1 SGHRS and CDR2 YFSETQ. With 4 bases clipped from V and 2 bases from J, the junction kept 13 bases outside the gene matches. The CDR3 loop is CASSPFGWTGGNTDTQYF. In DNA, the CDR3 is TGCGCCAGCAGCCCGTTTGGGTGGACAGGGGGGAACACAGATACGCAGTATTTT.

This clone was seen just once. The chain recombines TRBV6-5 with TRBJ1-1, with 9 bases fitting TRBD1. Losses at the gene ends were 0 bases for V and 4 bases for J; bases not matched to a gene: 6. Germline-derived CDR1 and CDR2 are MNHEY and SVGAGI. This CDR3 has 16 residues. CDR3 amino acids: CASSYSGTGRATEAFF. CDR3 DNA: TGTGCCAGCAGTTACTCGGGGACAGGGAGAGCCACTGAAGCTTTCTTT.

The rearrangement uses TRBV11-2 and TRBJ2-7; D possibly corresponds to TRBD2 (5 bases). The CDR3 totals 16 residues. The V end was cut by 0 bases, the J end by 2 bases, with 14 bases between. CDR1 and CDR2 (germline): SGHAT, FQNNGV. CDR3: CASSLDRVQRTYEQYF. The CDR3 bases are TGTGCCAGCAGCTTAGATAGGGTCCAGCGGACCTACGAGCAGTACTTC.